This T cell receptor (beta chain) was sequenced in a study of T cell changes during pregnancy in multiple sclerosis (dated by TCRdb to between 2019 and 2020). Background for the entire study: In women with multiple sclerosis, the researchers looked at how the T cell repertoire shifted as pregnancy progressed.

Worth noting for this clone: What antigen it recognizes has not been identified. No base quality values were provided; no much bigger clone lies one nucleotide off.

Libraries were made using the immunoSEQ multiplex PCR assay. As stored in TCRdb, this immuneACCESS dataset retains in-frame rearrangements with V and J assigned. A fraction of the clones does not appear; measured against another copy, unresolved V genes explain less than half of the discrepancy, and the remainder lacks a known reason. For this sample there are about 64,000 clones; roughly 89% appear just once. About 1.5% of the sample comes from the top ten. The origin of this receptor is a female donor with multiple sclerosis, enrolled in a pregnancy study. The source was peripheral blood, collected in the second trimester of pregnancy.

DNA sequence: TGTGCCAGCAGCTTGTTGGCGGGAGGGCCGCTCTACAATGAGCAGTTCTTC. This codes for CASSLLAGGPLYNEQFF. The rearrangement joined TRBV5-4 to TRBJ2-1; a stretch of 9 junction bases matches TRBD2. According to the germline V gene (reference sequence), CDR1 reads SGHNT and CDR2 reads YYREEE. V loses 1 base at its end and J loses 3 bases; junction bases beyond the gene matches: 8. Taken from cysteine to phenylalanine, the CDR3 has 17 residues. Only the CDR3 part of the read is kept: 51 bases, read in frame from the first base.